Listed here are 18 T cell receptor beta chains from one sample, sequenced in a study of radiation and T cells in renal cell carcinoma. Time point: blood 4 weeks post-SBRT, at nephrectomy. The treatment here: 15 Gy SBRT to primary tumor, nephrectomy 4 weeks later. The repertoire was sequenced with immunoSEQ multiplex PCR; TCRdb's copy has only in-frame clones and lacks some. The sample includes tens of thousands of clones, around four fifths of them seen just once. The material sequenced was blood, taken from a patient whose treatment included radiotherapy and nephrectomy. The receptors were sampled from a man aged 50-59 years with renal cell carcinoma.

The chain carries TRBV15 and TRBJ2-1; D ambiguous. The germline V gene encodes CDR1 LNHNV and CDR2 YYDKDF (reference sequence). Trimming removed 0 bases from V and 4 bases from J, with 10 bases in between. The CDR3 runs to 15 residues. CDR3 bases: TGTGCCACCAGCAGAGATCGAGGTCTTTACAATGAGCAGTTCTTC. Its translation: CATSRDRGLYNEQFF.

The chain uses TRBV10-3 and TRBJ2-1; D not certain. The CDR3 extends over 12 amino acids. Per germline, CDR1 ENHRY and CDR2 SYGVKD. Trimming removed 2 bases at V and 8 bases at J, with 7 bases between. The CDR3 nucleotides are TGTGCCATCAGTGAGCGGGCGGATGAGCAGTTCTTC. This translates into CAISERADEQFF.

The chain employs TRBV29-1 and TRBJ1-6; D gene unclear. V was cut by 1 base and J by 7 bases, with 20 bases left in between. From germline, CDR1 is SQVTM and CDR2 ANQGSEA. The CDR3 is 17 residues long. The CDR3 nucleotides read TGCAGCGTTGAAGGATTAGTGTTACAGCTATTCAATTCACCCCTCCACTTT. Protein product: CSVEGLVLQLFNSPLHF.

This rearrangement joins TRBV30 to TRBJ2-7, with D hard to call. CDR3 length equals 11 residues. Germline V gives CDR1 GTSNPN, CDR2 SVGIG (reference sequence). V gave up 0 bases and J gave up 4 bases, with 4 bases separating them. CDR3 protein: CAWSVIYEQYF. The CDR3 bases are TGTGCCTGGAGTGTAATTTACGAGCAGTACTTC.

This chain links TRBV7-2 with TRBJ2-3; 7 bases are shared with TRBD2. The CDR3 has 14 amino acids. With V trimmed by 5 bases and J by 2 bases, 4 bases remained unmatched. The germline V gene has CDR1 SGHTA and CDR2 FQGNSA. In nucleotides, the CDR3 is TGTGCCAGCAGCCCAAGCGGGGTCACAGATACGCAGTATTTT. Its protein is CASSPSGVTDTQYF.

This sequence joins TRBV6-5 and TRBJ1-1, with 7 bases aligning to TRBD1. The CDR3 loop spans 15 amino acids. V lost 4 bases to trimming and J lost 0 bases; unmatched junction nucleotides: 5. Germline CDR1 reads MNHEY; CDR2 reads SVGAGI. The DNA for the CDR3 is TGTGCCAGCAGTTGGACAGGTCCCTTGAACACTGAAGCTTTCTTT. Translating it yields CASSWTGPLNTEAFF.

This CDR3 is CASSLGQLYGYTF. The CDR3 region has the DNA TGTGCCAGCAGCTTAGGGCAGCTCTATGGCTACACCTTC. The chain has TRBV11-2 and TRBJ1-2; D ambiguous. Germline V gene data show CDR1 as SGHAT and CDR2 as FQNNGV. The CDR3 sequence is 13 residues long. The V and J ends lost 1 base and 4 bases respectively, with 7 bases between them.

The chain joins TRBV11-2 to TRBJ1-1; 8 positions agree with TRBD1. The CDR3 spans 18 residues. Unmatched junction bases numbered 16, after V lost 0 bases and J lost 7 bases. Germline V lookup: CDR1 SGHAT, CDR2 FQNNGV. The chain's CDR3 is CASSLDFQRAGGGREAFF. For the CDR3, the DNA is TGTGCCAGCAGCTTAGATTTCCAGAGGGCAGGGGGCGGGCGTGAAGCTTTCTTT.

The CDR3 nucleotides are TGTGCCAGCAGCTTAGGGGGGGGTAATGAGCAGTTCTTC. It specifies CASSLGGGNEQFF. This sequence joins TRBV7-2 and TRBJ2-1; 7 nucleotides align to TRBD2. Per germline, CDR1 SGHTA and CDR2 FQGNSA. The CDR3 spans 13 residues. V shed 1 base, J shed 7 bases, and the junction held 1 base outside the gene matches.

The chain is built from TRBV18 and TRBJ1-2, with 7 bases lining up with TRBD1. The V gene end was trimmed by 0 bases and the J gene end by 0 bases; junction bases not matched to a gene: 7. The CDR3 length is 17 residues. The germline V gene encodes CDR1 KGHSH and CDR2 LQKENI. The CDR3: CASSPPPMTGPNYGYTF. As DNA, the CDR3 is TGTGCCAGCTCACCACCCCCGATGACAGGGCCTAACTATGGCTACACCTTC.

Notes on this clone: The germline gene is not matched at one end of the junction; a read error may be the cause. The chain carries TRBV7-2 and TRBJ1-2; 9 bases align to TRBD1. The germline gives CDR1 SGHTA, CDR2 FQGNSA. The CDR3 has 13 amino acids. The CDR3 nucleotides read TGTGCCAGCAGCTTTCGGGACAGGGCTTCTTTCCACTTC. Its translation is CASSFRDRASFHF.

The chain carries TRBV6-1 and TRBJ2-7; D perhaps matches TRBD2 (5 bases). Germline CDR1 reads MNHNS; CDR2 reads SASEGT. V shed 6 bases and J shed 1 base, with 10 bases lying between them. This CDR3 is 13 amino acids long. The CDR3 DNA sequence: TGTGCCAGCAGATGGACTGAATCCTACGAGCAGTACTTC. This sequence encodes CASRWTESYEQYF.

In its sample, this clone was seen once. This chain links TRBV9 with TRBJ2-3, with D perhaps TRBD2 (5 bases). V dropped 0 bases and J dropped 4 bases, with 18 bases sitting between them. Looked up from germline, CDR1 is SGDLS and CDR2 is YYNGEE. The CDR3 is 17 residues long. The CDR3 DNA reads TGTGCCAGCAGCGTAGAGGATAGTCGGGGTCCGGCAGATACGCAGTATTTT. Residues: CASSVEDSRGPADTQYF.

The V gene is TRBV5-1, the J gene TRBJ2-3; 11 bases fit TRBD2. CDR1 and CDR2 from the germline V gene are SGHRS and YFSETQ. The length of the CDR3 is 15 residues. V gave up 0 bases and J gave up 4 bases; unmatched junction bases: 1. The CDR3 loop is CASSLVAGGADTQYF. Written as DNA, the CDR3 is TGCGCCAGCAGCTTGGTAGCGGGGGGGGCAGATACGCAGTATTTT.

The chain recombines TRBV27 with TRBJ2-3, with 7 bases that match TRBD2. Per the germline V gene, CDR1 is MNHEY and CDR2 is SMNVEV (reference sequence). The CDR3 spans 16 residues. The V and J ends lost 3 bases and 2 bases, in that order; junction bases with no gene match: 8. The CDR3 reads CASSLGVGGFTDTQYF. For the CDR3, the DNA is TGTGCCAGCAGTTTGGGAGTGGGAGGGTTCACAGATACGCAGTATTTT.

The chain carries TRBV11-2 and TRBJ2-1; no clear D gene. Trimming took 8 bases from V and 0 from J, leaving 20 bases between them. Germline V gene lookup returns CDR1 SGHAT and CDR2 FQNNGV. This CDR3 region has 17 residues. The CDR3 region has the DNA TGTGCCAGCTCTAGGAAGGGAATTGCAAGCTCCTACAATGAGCAGTTCTTC. This sequence encodes CASSRKGIASSYNEQFF.

This chain uses TRBV5-1 with TRBJ2-7; TRBD2 agrees at 9 bases. This CDR3 spans 14 amino acids. Per germline, CDR1 SGHRS and CDR2 YFSETQ. The V segment lost 4 bases and the J segment 5 bases; nucleotides outside the gene matches: 7. CDR3 loop: CASSLPGLANEQYF. The DNA of the CDR3 is TGCGCCAGCAGCCTTCCGGGACTAGCTAACGAGCAGTACTTC.

The rearrangement links TRBV7-2 to TRBJ2-2; 8 nucleotides align to TRBD2. V lost 5 bases to trimming and J lost 5 bases; unmatched junction nucleotides: 7. This CDR3 comprises 15 residues. The germline CDR1 and CDR2 sequences are SGHTA and FQGNSA. The DNA for the CDR3 is TGTGCCAGCAGCCCTAGCGGGTACCGAACCGGGGAGCTGTTTTTT. It specifies CASSPSGYRTGELFF. Looking up the rest from reference TRBV7-2 and TRBJ2-2 gives the full variable domain: GAGVSQSPSNKVTEKGKDVELRCDPISGHTALYWYRQSLGQGLEFLIYFQGNSAPDKSGLPSDRFSAERTGGSVSTLTIQRTQQEDSAVYLCASSPSGYRTGELFFGEGSRLTVL.